One sample yielded the 30 T cell receptor beta chains listed below, sequenced in a study of blood T cell repertoires in COVID-19. Some clones are missing from TCRdb's copy, which holds only in-frame ones; the method was immunoSEQ multiplex PCR. Of about 250,000 clones listed, 87% are singletons. Sequencing was done on a sample of peripheral blood. These receptors came from a man aged 18 to 30 with active or convalescent COVID-19.

The chain has TRBV18 and TRBJ1-1; D is possibly TRBD1 (5 bases). V lost 3 bases and J lost 11, with 19 bases in between. The germline gives CDR1 KGHSH, CDR2 LQKENI. The CDR3 extends over 14 amino acids. CDR3 amino acids: CASSPRAELGRAFF. The CDR3, as DNA: TGTGCCAGCTCACCCCGGGCGGAGTTGGGGCGGGCTTTCTTT.

This chain uses TRBV5-1 with TRBJ2-7; 9 nucleotides align to TRBD1. Losses at the gene ends were 3 bases for V and 4 bases for J; bases not matched to a gene: 5. The germline gives CDR1 SGHRS, CDR2 YFSETQ. The CDR3 spans 14 residues. CDR3 bases: TGCGCCAGCAGCTACGGACAGGGGTGGTACGAGCAGTACTTC. Translating it yields CASSYGQGWYEQYF.

This chain uses TRBV7-2 with TRBJ1-2; D is possibly TRBD1 (5 bases). The CDR3 has 15 residues. V dropped 1 base and J dropped 2 bases, with 11 bases sitting between them. CDR1 and CDR2 from the germline V gene are SGHTA and FQGNSA. As DNA, the CDR3 is TGTGCCAGCAGCTTAGACGGGGGGACCAACTATGGCTACACCTTC. Translated, it gives CASSLDGGTNYGYTF.

J is TRBJ2-2 and V is TRBV19; 14 bases line up with TRBD2. The CDR3 is 17 amino acids. Looked up from germline, CDR1 is LNHDA and CDR2 is SQIVND (reference sequence). The trim removed 3 bases at V and 7 bases at J, leaving 7 bases unmatched. The DNA for the CDR3 is TGTGCCAGTAGTATCCCTCCTGGACTAGCGGGAGGCGGGGAGCTGTTTTTT. Protein sequence: CASSIPPGLAGGGELFF.

The chain links TRBV9 to TRBJ1-4, with D uncertain. The V gene lost 3 bases and the J gene lost 3 bases, with 9 bases spanning the gap. This CDR3 has 14 amino acids. CDR1 is SGDLS and CDR2 is YYNGEE in the germline V gene. The CDR3 nucleotides read TGTGCCAGCAGCGCGACGGGGTCTAATGAAAAACTGTTTTTT. Translated, it gives CASSATGSNEKLFF.

This rearrangement joins TRBV9 to TRBJ1-1, with D unclear. CDR3 length: 14 residues. The germline V gene has CDR1 SGDLS and CDR2 YYNGEE. V was cut by 0 bases and J by 1 base, with 7 bases left in between. This chain's CDR3 is CASSVDPRNTEAFF. CDR3 sequence (DNA): TGTGCCAGCAGCGTAGACCCCAGGAACACTGAAGCTTTCTTT.

The chain combines TRBV5-1 with TRBJ1-1; 7 bases match TRBD1. The germline gives CDR1 SGHRS, CDR2 YFSETQ. The CDR3 has 16 residues. With V trimmed by 0 bases and J by 4 bases, 9 bases remained unmatched. The CDR3 is CASSLVLGGAGTEAFF. The DNA for the CDR3 is TGCGCCAGCAGCTTGGTTTTAGGGGGCGCCGGCACTGAAGCTTTCTTT.

CDR3 nucleotide sequence: TGTGCCAGCAGTGTGGCGGGGGGTAACGTAAAGACCCAGTACTTC. Translation: CASSVAGGNVKTQYF. The chain is built from TRBV5-8 and TRBJ2-5, with TRBD2 identical over 8 bases. The length of the CDR3 is 15 residues. The germline gives CDR1 SGHTS, CDR2 YDEGEE. V lost 5 bases and J lost 6; bases outside the gene matches: 12. The full variable domain, in which reference TRBV5-8 and TRBJ2-5 provide the parts outside the CDR3, is EAGVTQSPTHLIKTRGQQATLRCSPISGHTSVYWYQQALGLGLQFLLWYDEGEERNRGNFPPRFSGRQFPNYSSELNVNALELEDSALYLCASSVAGGNVKTQYFGPGTRLLVL.

V and J are TRBV5-5 and TRBJ2-5, with 7 bases that match TRBD2. The germline CDR1 and CDR2 sequences are SGHKS and YYEKEE (reference sequence). Trimming at V came to 0 bases and at J to 1 base, leaving 6 bases not matched to a gene. The CDR3 runs 16 residues. The CDR3 region has the DNA TGTGCCAGCAGCTTGGCGGCGGGAGCTTTCCAAGAGACCCAGTACTTC. This translates into CASSLAAGAFQETQYF.

The rearrangement links TRBV19 to TRBJ1-5; D is undetermined. Germline values: CDR1 LNHDA, CDR2 SQIVND (reference sequence). The V end was cut by 5 bases, the J end by 1 base, with 12 bases between. The CDR3 length is 15 residues. CDR3 sequence: CASSSSLFSNQPQHF. DNA of the CDR3: TGTGCCAGTAGTTCGTCCTTGTTCAGCAATCAGCCCCAGCATTTT.

The chain uses TRBV5-1 and TRBJ2-7; D might be TRBD2 (5 bases). The ends were cut back, 4 bases at V and 6 bases at J, with 17 bases in the middle. Germline CDR1 is SGHRS and CDR2 is YFSETQ. The CDR3 spans 14 residues. This chain's CDR3 is CASSGGLSAGEQYF. The CDR3 bases are TGCGCCAGCAGCGGAGGACTTTCCGCGGGCGAGCAGTACTTC.

The chain employs TRBV7-8 and TRBJ1-2; D possibly corresponds to TRBD1 (6 bases). V lost 0 bases and J 4 bases, leaving 12 bases between the germline ends. This CDR3 spans 15 amino acids. The germline gives CDR1 SGHVS, CDR2 FQNEAQ. The CDR3 protein is CASSLAGTLTYGYTF. CDR3 in DNA: TGTGCCAGCAGCTTAGCTGGGACACTGACCTATGGCTACACCTTC.

This clone was observed a single time. V gene TRBV4-3 combines with J gene TRBJ2-1, with 8 bases lining up with TRBD1. CDR1 is LGHNA, CDR2 YSLEER, per germline. V shed 9 bases and J 4 bases; nucleotides not matched to a gene: 8. The CDR3 runs 14 residues. Here the CDR3 reads CASSRGRQYNEQFF. The DNA for the CDR3 is TGCGCCAGTTCCAGGGGGCGTCAGTACAATGAGCAGTTCTTC.

The CDR3 DNA follows: TGTGCCAGCAGTTTGGGCAGGGATACTTTCTTT. Translating gives CASSLGRDTFF. This chain joins TRBV12-3 or TRBV12-4 and TRBJ1-1; D is possibly TRBD1 (5 bases). Trimming pared 3 bases from V and 12 bases from J, leaving 11 bases between. This CDR3 spans 11 amino acids.

The chain carries TRBV10-1 and TRBJ2-7, with 10 bases matching TRBD2. Germline-derived CDR1 and CDR2 are WNHNN and SYGVQD (reference sequence). The CDR3 has 15 amino acids. V was pared by 5 bases and J by 1 base, with 5 bases of the junction left unmatched. DNA of the CDR3: TGCGCCAGCAGTCGTAGCGGGGGGCATTCCTACGAGCAGTACTTC. Protein: CASSRSGGHSYEQYF.

The chain combines TRBV11-2 with TRBJ2-7, with D possibly TRBD2 on 6 matching bases. Trimming left V 1 base short and J 0 bases short, with 10 bases between. Germline values: CDR1 SGHAT, CDR2 FQNNGV. This CDR3 is 15 amino acids long. This CDR3 is CASSLALANSYEQYF. For the CDR3, the DNA is TGTGCCAGCAGCTTAGCGCTAGCGAACTCCTACGAGCAGTACTTC.

The chain joins TRBV15 to TRBJ1-3, with D possibly matching TRBD1 (5 bases). The CDR3 spans 13 residues. In germline, CDR1 is LNHNV, CDR2 YYDKDF (reference sequence). V was clipped by 8 bases and J by 2 bases, with 10 bases between them. CDR3 coding DNA: TGTGCCACCGGGGCGCAGGCTGGAAACACCATATATTTT. This translates into CATGAQAGNTIYF.

V and J are TRBV4-3 and TRBJ1-2, with D tentatively TRBD1 (6 bases). The germline CDR1 and CDR2 sequences are LGHNA and YSLEER. Trimming shortened V by 3 bases and J by 5 bases, and 16 bases separated the two germline ends. CDR3 size: 15 residues. The CDR3 region is CASSHLRDTGYGYTF. The CDR3 coding sequence is TGCGCCAGCAGCCATCTCCGGGACACCGGATATGGCTACACCTTC.

The chain combines TRBV6-2 or TRBV6-3 with TRBJ2-1; 14 bases align to TRBD2. V gave up 4 bases and J gave up 10 bases; unmatched junction bases: 3. The CDR3 is 14 amino acids. CDR1 MNHEY and CDR2 SVGEGT come from the germline V gene. CDR3 sequence reads: CASSWTSGRTEQFF. For the CDR3, the DNA is TGTGCCAGCAGTTGGACTAGCGGGAGGACCGAGCAGTTCTTC.

This clone was counted once. V usage is TRBV10-3 and J usage is TRBJ2-1, with a tentative D call TRBD2 (6 bases). Germline assignment: CDR1 ENHRY and CDR2 SYGVKD. The V end was cut by 6 bases, the J end by 7 bases, with 13 bases between. The CDR3 is 13 residues long. The CDR3 loop is CAIRTGSKNEQFF. The CDR3 nucleotides are TGTGCCATCAGGACCGGGAGCAAGAATGAGCAGTTCTTC.

The CDR3 coding sequence is TGTGCCAGCAGGCAATTACAGGGGGCATTTGAGACCCAGTACTTC. Translating it yields CASRQLQGAFETQYF. The chain links TRBV27 to TRBJ2-5, with 9 bases identical to TRBD1. From germline, CDR1 is MNHEY and CDR2 SMNVEV (reference sequence). The CDR3 has 15 residues. Losses at the gene ends were 6 bases for V and 5 bases for J; bases not matched to a gene: 10.

V gene TRBV5-1 combines with J gene TRBJ1-5, with TRBD1 identical over 8 bases. J was trimmed by 6 bases and V by 4 bases; bases with no gene match: 6. CDR3 size: 14 residues. Germline CDR1 and CDR2: SGHRS and YFSETQ. The CDR3 is CASSVGQGTQPQHF. The CDR3 DNA follows: TGCGCCAGCAGCGTCGGACAGGGTACTCAGCCCCAGCATTTT.

The genes are TRBV4-3 and TRBJ2-1, with D possibly TRBD2 on 6 matching bases. Looked up from germline, CDR1 is LGHNA and CDR2 is YSLEER. The CDR3 covers 18 residues. Trimming stripped 1 base from V and 6 bases from J, with 22 bases between. The CDR3 DNA sequence: TGCGCCAGCAGCCAAGGAGGAGGAGGGGCGTGGGTAGGCAATGAGCAGTTCTTC. Translation: CASSQGGGGAWVGNEQFF.

The rearrangement links TRBV7-2 to TRBJ2-1; 10 bases fit TRBD2. V lost 2 bases, J lost 3 bases, and 10 bases stayed unmatched. Germline CDR1 SGHTA, CDR2 FQGNSA. This CDR3 has 18 residues. CDR3 sequence: CASSLRGLANVIYNEQFF. The CDR3 coding sequence is TGTGCCAGCAGCTTAAGGGGACTAGCGAACGTAATCTACAATGAGCAGTTCTTC.

This chain links TRBV6-5 with TRBJ2-6; D remains unclear. V lost 6 bases, J lost 0 bases, and 3 bases lay in between. The CDR3 sequence is 13 residues long. From germline, CDR1 is MNHEY and CDR2 SVGAGI. CDR3 in DNA: TGTGCCAGCAGCAACTCTGGGGCCAACGTCCTGACTTTC. Protein product: CASSNSGANVLTF.

A single count supports this clone. The J gene is TRBJ1-5, the V gene TRBV19; the match to TRBD1 covers 8 bases. Germline V gives CDR1 LNHDA, CDR2 SQIVND (reference sequence). With V trimmed by 4 bases and J by 5 bases, 10 bases remained unmatched. This CDR3 contains 16 residues. The CDR3: CASSKSAGGVYQPQHF. CDR3 in DNA: TGTGCCAGTAGTAAATCGGCAGGGGGCGTTTATCAGCCCCAGCATTTT.

This chain links TRBV15 with TRBJ1-2, with D perhaps TRBD1 (6 bases). The germline CDR1 and CDR2 sequences are LNHNV and YYDKDF (reference sequence). Between the trimmed V and J ends, which lost 3 bases and 3 bases, there was a span of 20 bases. The CDR3 covers 17 residues. For the CDR3, the DNA is TGTGCCACCAGCAGGAAGGACAGCTCATCCAGACACTATGGCTACACCTTC. Encoded protein: CATSRKDSSSRHYGYTF.

This chain joins TRBV19 and TRBJ1-1; D may be TRBD1 (6 bases). This CDR3 region has 16 residues. CDR1 is LNHDA and CDR2 is SQIVND in the germline V gene (reference sequence). Trimming took off 3 bases at V and 0 bases at J, with 14 bases between the two ends. CDR3 region: CASSILRTALNTEAFF. The CDR3 coding sequence is TGTGCCAGTAGTATCTTAAGGACAGCTTTGAACACTGAAGCTTTCTTT.

CDR3 coding DNA: TGCGCCAGCAGCTTCCCCTCAGGGGAGTCGCAGTATTTT. Its protein is CASSFPSGESQYF. The rearrangement uses TRBV5-1 and TRBJ2-3; a possible D gene is TRBD1 (6 bases). The CDR3 contains 13 residues. Germline V CDR1 and CDR2: SGHRS, YFSETQ. The ends were cut back, 2 bases at V and 10 bases at J, with 14 bases in the middle.

This clone was observed a handful of times. The chain has TRBV7-2 and TRBJ2-7, with TRBD2 as a possible D gene (5 bases). The CDR3 covers 14 residues. Trimming shortened V by 3 bases and J by 2 bases, and 11 bases separated the two germline ends. Per germline, CDR1 SGHTA and CDR2 FQGNSA. In DNA, the CDR3 is TGTGCCAGCAGCTTCGGAGCGGTTACCTACGAGCAGTACTTC. As protein: CASSFGAVTYEQYF.